This T cell receptor (beta chain) was sequenced during a study of shared clonotypes between healthy human individuals. Profiled with immunoSEQ multiplex PCR; TCRdb holds only in-frame clones, not every one. Of over 1.5 million clones listed, under 99% are singletons. Germline loops: CDR1 SQVTM, CDR2 ANQGSEA. V was clipped by 4 bases and J by 4 bases; unmatched bases: 20. The CDR3 covers 18 residues. The chain couples TRBV29-1 to TRBJ1-1, with 8 bases fitting TRBD1. The source material was naive CD4+ T cells sorted from blood. As to subset: CD45RA+ positively selected. The clonotype originates from a man younger than 40 in good health. The DNA for the CDR3 is TGCAGCGTTGTAGGTCGACAGGGGACGGGTCGGGGGATCACTGAAGCTTTCTTT. Residues: CSVVGRQGTGRGITEAFF.